The T cell receptor (beta chain) under discussion was sequenced for a study of shared T cell receptors in the human thymus. J was trimmed by 2 bases and V by 5 bases; bases with no gene match: 11. This CDR3 contains 17 residues. Germline CDR1 reads LNHNV; CDR2 reads YYDKDF (reference sequence). Repertoires were generated with immunoSEQ multiplex PCR, while TCRdb's copy carries only in-frame clones and drops some. Of approximately 490,000 clones in the sample, 75% to 85% are singletons; the top ten hold around 0.013%. This sample also belongs to another study, concerning human thymus T cells. That paper states: Infants served as donors; they were healthy and Finnish and were having corrective surgery for congenital heart defects. Thymic tissue was derived from resections collected during corrective heart surgery. Thymic and blood repertoires seemed to favor certain V and J genes. Related research described strongly overlapping thymic repertoires in unrelated people.

This rearrangement joins TRBV15 to TRBJ2-7; 11 bases align to TRBD2. The sequence derives from a boy in the first two years of life with a congenital heart defect. The sequenced material came from thymocytes. The CDR3 bases are TGTGCCACCAGCGATCCCGTCCTAGCGGGAGGCACCTACGAGCAGTACTTC. It encodes CATSDPVLAGGTYEQYF.